Listed below are T cell receptor beta chains from one sample, sequenced in a study of low-dose radiotherapy and immunotherapy resistance in tumors. In TCRdb, the reads were re-called with MiXCR into one record per CDR3 protein. The sample gives 57,000 or so distinct CDR3 sequences, around 25% of which show up once; approximately 5.3% is in the top ten. Sequenced material: PBMCs, taken before treatment. The receptor set was obtained from a male donor with prostate cancer. The conserved cysteine and the conserved F or W are not part of the CDR3 here. Only some rows state a clone size, as once, few, many or a class for expanded clones.

V	J	size	CDR3
TRBV15	TRBJ2-5	many	ATSREGGALQETQY
TRBV29-1	TRBJ1-1	many	SDTRAMNTEAF
TRBV21-1	TRBJ2-7	.	ASSKAWGTPTYEQY
TRBV13	TRBJ2-3	many	ASSVRVGTDTQY
TRBV10-3	TRBJ2-1	many	AISPQGTSGIGEQF
TRBV5-1	TRBJ2-3	many	ASSLVQDTDTQY
TRBV29-1	TRBJ1-2	many	SVETDGYT
TRBV18	TRBJ2-1	few	ASSLGQGLNEQF
TRBV3-1	TRBJ2-2	many	ASSSTSLGTGELF
TRBV10-3	TRBJ2-7	few	AIRATGVDEQY
TRBV29-1	TRBJ2-7	many	SVSRTGPYEQY
TRBV20-1	TRBJ2-2	many	SAIGSLTGELF
TRBV9	TRBJ1-1	.	ASRSDRGGTEAF
TRBV5-1	TRBJ2-1	few	ASSPSGGGPNEQF
TRBV14	TRBJ2-1	few	ASSQVQGATYNEQF
TRBV23-1	TRBJ2-1	.	ASSHVKDEQF
TRBV5-6	TRBJ2-2	many	ASSLVGLANTGELF
TRBV23-1	TRBJ1-2	many	ASSPARCFGPRHYGYT
TRBV18	TRBJ2-5	many	ASSPSMAETQY
TRBV20-1	TRBJ2-5	many	SATPGYRETQY
TRBV6-6	TRBJ1-4	once	ASNGQGANEKLF
TRBV20-1	TRBJ1-2	many	SARDPTGRFGYT
TRBV5-1	TRBJ2-1	.	ASCWEAGGLGEQF
TRBV5-1	TRBJ2-3	.	ASSFGQATGGDTQY
TRBV19	TRBJ2-7	.	ASRSGQGTDEQY
TRBV10-2	TRBJ2-7	many	ASSDSLFAQY
TRBV14	TRBJ1-6	many	ASSLFRPLSSYNSPLH
TRBV5-1	TRBJ2-7	many	ASRVRDANTGQY
TRBV2	TRBJ1-2	many	ASSVQGDYGYT
TRBV5-1	TRBJ2-2	many	ASSLSGAGELF
TRBV4-1	TRBJ2-7	many	ASSQGFSRGGEQY
TRBV27	TRBJ1-2	medium-sized	ASSIQGANYGYT
TRBV27	TRBJ1-5	.	ATSLGGNGPQH
TRBV7-8	TRBJ2-7	.	ASSSQAIYEQY
TRBV13	TRBJ1-2	medium-sized	ASSPVGGPRDYGYT
TRBV25-1	TRBJ1-1	many	ASSEYGGVTEAF
TRBV14	TRBJ2-2	.	ASSPPGTAYTGELF
TRBV11-2	TRBJ2-4	many	ASSSRLQGNIQY
TRBV20-1	TRBJ2-3	many	SARDGPWFGTQY
TRBV19	TRBJ2-4	many	ASSIDQVGTVNIQY
TRBV27	TRBJ2-1	many	ASSVFYYNEQF
TRBV6-5	TRBJ1-2	many	ASSTGPYVDGYT
TRBV6-6	TRBJ1-6	many	ASSRSGSSYNSPLH
TRBV7-2	TRBJ1-3	.	ASSSHGGSGNTIY
TRBV29-1	TRBJ2-1	many	SVLRGYNEQF
TRBV29-1	TRBJ2-7	many	SVQSAYEQY
TRBV30	TRBJ1-6	many	AWSGNSPLH